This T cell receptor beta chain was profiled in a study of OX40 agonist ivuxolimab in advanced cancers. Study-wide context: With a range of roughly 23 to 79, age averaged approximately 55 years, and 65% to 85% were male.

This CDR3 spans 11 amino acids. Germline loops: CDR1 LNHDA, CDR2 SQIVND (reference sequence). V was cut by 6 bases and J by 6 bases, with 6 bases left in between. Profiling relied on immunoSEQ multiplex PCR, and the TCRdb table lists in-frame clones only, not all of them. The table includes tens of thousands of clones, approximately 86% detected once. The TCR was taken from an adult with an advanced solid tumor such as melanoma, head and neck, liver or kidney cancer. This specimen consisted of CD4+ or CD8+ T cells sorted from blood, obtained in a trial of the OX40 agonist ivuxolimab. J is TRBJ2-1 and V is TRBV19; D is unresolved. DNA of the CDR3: TGTGCCAGTAGCTCGGGCAATGAGCAGTTCTTC. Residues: CASSSGNEQFF.